This T cell receptor (beta chain) was profiled in a study of blood T cell repertoires in COVID-19. Whole-study context: The United States, Italy and Spain were the sources of the acute and convalescent COVID-19 samples. From T cells, B-cell-depleted T cells, or PBMCs came the material, which was cDNA or gDNA.

Under the authors' procedure: Amplification with reference gene primers provided the estimates of nucleated cell counts. Some clones are missing from TCRdb's copy, which holds only in-frame ones; the method was immunoSEQ multiplex PCR. The DNA was the basis for D and trimming; V, J and clone size are from that table. The sample lists over 130,000 clones, 70% to 90% seen once, with less than 3% in the top ten. This CDR3 contains 14 residues. Trimming removed 1 base at V and 2 bases at J, with 6 bases between. Germline V CDR1 and CDR2: SNHLY, FYNNEI. The sequenced material came from peripheral blood. The genes are TRBV2 and TRBJ1-3, with D unresolved. This receptor was taken from a man between 50 and 59 years old with acute or convalescent COVID-19. The CDR3 nucleotides read TGTGCCAGCAGTGAAGGTTCAGCTGGAAACACCATATATTTT. Residues: CASSEGSAGNTIYF.